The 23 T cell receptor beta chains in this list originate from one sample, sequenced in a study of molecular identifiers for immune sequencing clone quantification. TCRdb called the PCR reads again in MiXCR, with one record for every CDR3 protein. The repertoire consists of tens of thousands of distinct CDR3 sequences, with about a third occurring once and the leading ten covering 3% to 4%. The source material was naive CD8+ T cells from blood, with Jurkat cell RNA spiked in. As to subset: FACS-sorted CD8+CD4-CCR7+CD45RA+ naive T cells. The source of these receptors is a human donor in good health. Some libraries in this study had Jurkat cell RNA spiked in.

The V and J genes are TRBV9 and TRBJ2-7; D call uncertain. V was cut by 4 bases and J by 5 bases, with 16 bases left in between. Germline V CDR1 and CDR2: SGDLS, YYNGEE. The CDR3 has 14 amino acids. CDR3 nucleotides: TGTGCCAGCAGCCCCCCCGTCGGGCCTAACGAGCAGTACTTC. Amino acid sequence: CASSPPVGPNEQYF.

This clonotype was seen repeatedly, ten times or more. The CDR3 nucleotides are TGTGCCAGCAGTGAGTGGAGAGATAGCAATCAGCCCCAGCATTTT. Protein sequence: CASSEWRDSNQPQHF. J is TRBJ1-5 and V is TRBV6-1; D is ambiguous. The germline V and J ends were trimmed by 3 bases and 0 bases, with 9 bases remaining between them. The germline CDR1 and CDR2 sequences are MNHNS and SASEGT. The CDR3 spans 15 residues.

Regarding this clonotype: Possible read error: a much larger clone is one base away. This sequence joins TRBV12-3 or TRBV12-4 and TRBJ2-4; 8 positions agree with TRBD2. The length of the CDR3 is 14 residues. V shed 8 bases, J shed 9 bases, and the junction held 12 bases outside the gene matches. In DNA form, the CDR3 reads TGTGCCAGCGCGTCAGCGGGAGTGGATAGCATTCAGTACTTC. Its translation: CASASAGVDSIQYF.

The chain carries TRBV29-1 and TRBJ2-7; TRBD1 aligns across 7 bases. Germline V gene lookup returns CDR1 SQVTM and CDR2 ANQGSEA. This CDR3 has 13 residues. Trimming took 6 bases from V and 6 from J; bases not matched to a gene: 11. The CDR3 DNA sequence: TGCAGCGTGTACAGGGGATCCAGCTTCGAGCAGTACTTC. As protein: CSVYRGSSFEQYF.

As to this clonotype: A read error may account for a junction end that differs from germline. CDR3 nucleotide sequence: TGTGCCAGCAGCTCCCCCGAGACCCGACAGGCTAACTATGGCTTCACCTTC. Amino acid sequence: CASSSPETRQANYGFTF. The rearrangement links TRBV13 to TRBJ1-2, with a possible D match to TRBD1 (6 bases). CDR1 PRHDT and CDR2 FYEKMQ come from the germline V gene (reference sequence). The CDR3 consists of 17 residues.

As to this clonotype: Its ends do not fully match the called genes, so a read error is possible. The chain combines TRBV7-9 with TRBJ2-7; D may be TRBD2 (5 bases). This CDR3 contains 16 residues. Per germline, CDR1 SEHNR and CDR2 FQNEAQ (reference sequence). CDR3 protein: CAGSLGRGSLRYGQYF. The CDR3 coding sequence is TGTGCCGGCAGCTTAGGACGGGGATCCCTACGGTACGGGCAGTACTTC. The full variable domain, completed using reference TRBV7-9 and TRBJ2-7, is DTGVSQNPRHKITKRGQNVTFRCDPISEHNRLYWYRQTLGQGPEFLTYFQNEAQLEKSRLLSDRFSAERPKGSFSTLEIQRTEQGDSAMYLCAGSLGRGSLRYGQYFGPGTRLTVT.

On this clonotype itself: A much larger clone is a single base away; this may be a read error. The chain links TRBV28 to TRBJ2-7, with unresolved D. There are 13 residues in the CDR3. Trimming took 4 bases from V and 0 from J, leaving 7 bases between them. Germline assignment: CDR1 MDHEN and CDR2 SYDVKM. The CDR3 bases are TGTGCCAGCAGTTACAACGGCTCCTACGAGCAGTACTTC. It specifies CASSYNGSYEQYF.

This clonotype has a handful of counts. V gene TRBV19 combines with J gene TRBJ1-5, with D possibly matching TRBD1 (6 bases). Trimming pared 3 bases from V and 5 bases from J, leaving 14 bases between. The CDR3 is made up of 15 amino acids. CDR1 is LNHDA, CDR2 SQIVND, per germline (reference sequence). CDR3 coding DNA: TGTGCCAGTAGTATGGGACAAGGGGTCGATCAGCCCCAGCATTTT. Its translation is CASSMGQGVDQPQHF.

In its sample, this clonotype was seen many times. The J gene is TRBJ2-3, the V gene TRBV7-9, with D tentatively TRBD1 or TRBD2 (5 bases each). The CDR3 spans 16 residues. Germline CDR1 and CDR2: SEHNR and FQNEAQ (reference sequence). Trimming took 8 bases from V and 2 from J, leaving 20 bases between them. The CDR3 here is CASGPSVAGTTDTQYF. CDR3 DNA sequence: TGTGCCAGCGGGCCCAGCGTGGCAGGGACCACAGATACGCAGTATTTT. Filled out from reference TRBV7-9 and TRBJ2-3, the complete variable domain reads DTGVSQNPRHKITKRGQNVTFRCDPISEHNRLYWYRQTLGQGPEFLTYFQNEAQLEKSRLLSDRFSAERPKGSFSTLEIQRTEQGDSAMYLCASGPSVAGTTDTQYFGPGTRLTVL.

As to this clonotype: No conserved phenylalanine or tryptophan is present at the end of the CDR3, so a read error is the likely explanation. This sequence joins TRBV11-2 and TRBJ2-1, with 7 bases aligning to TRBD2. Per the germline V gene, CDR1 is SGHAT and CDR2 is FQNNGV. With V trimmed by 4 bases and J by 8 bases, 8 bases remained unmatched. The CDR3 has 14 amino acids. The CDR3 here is CASSSLLREDEQFI. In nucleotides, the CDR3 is TGTGCCAGCAGCTCCCTGCTCCGGGAGGATGAGCAGTTCATC.

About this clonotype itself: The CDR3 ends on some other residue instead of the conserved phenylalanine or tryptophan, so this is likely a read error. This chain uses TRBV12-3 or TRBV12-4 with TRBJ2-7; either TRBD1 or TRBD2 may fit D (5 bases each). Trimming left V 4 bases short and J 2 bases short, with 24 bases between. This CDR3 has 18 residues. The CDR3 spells CASSSPLGTESLTYEQYL. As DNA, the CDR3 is TGTGCCAGCAGTTCCCCTCTAGGGACGGAGTCCCTCACCTACGAGCAGTACCTC.

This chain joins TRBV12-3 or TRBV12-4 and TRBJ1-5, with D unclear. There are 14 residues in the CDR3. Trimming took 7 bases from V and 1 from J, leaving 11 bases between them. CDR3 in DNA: TGTGCCAGCATGAGTAAGGAGAGCAATCAGCCCCAGCATTTT. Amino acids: CASMSKESNQPQHF.

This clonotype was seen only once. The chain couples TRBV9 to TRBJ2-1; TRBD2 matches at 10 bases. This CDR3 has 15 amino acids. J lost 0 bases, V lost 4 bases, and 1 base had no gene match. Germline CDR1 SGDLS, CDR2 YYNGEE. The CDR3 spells CASSPSGSSYNEQFF. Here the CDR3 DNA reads TGTGCCAGCAGCCCTAGCGGGAGCTCCTACAATGAGCAGTTCTTC.

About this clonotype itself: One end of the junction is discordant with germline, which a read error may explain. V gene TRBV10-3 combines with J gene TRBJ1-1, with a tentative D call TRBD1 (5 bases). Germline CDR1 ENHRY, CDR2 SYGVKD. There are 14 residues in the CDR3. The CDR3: CAIQEGTLNTEVFF. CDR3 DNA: TGTGCCATCCAGGAGGGGACCTTGAACACTGAAGTTTTCTTT.

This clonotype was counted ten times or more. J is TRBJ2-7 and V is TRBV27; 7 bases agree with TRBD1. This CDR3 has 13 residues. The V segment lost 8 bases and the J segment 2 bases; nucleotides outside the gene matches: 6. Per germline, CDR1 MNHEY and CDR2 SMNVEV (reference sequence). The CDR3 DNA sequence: TGTGCCAGCGCCCTAGGGACAGCCTACGAGCAGTACTTC. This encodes CASALGTAYEQYF.

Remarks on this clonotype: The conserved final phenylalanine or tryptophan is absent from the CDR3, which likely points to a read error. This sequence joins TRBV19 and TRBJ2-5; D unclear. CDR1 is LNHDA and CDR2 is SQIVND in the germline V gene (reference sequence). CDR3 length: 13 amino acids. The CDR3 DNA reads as TGCGCCAGTAAAACGAATGTCCAAGAGACCCAGTACCTC. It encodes CASKTNVQETQYL.

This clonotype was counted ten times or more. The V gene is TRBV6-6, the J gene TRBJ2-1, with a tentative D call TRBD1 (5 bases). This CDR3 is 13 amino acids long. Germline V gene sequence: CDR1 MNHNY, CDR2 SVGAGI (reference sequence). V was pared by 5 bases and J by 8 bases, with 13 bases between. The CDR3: CASSDTGPDEQFF. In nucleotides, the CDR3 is TGTGCCAGCAGTGATACAGGTCCCGATGAGCAGTTCTTC.

CDR3 amino acids: CASSSLNQPQHF. The CDR3 coding sequence is TGTGCCAGCAGCTCCTTGAATCAGCCCCAGCATTTT. V usage is TRBV5-6 and J usage is TRBJ1-5; D is uncertain. Germline values: CDR1 SGHDT, CDR2 YYEEEE. The CDR3 covers 12 residues. V was pared by 3 bases and J by 4 bases, with 5 bases between.

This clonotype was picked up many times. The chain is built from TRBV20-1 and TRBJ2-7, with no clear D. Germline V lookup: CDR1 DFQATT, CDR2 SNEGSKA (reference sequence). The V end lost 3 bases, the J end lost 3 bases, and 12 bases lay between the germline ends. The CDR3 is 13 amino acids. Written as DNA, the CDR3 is TGCAGTGCTAGCGCCCATGACCGCTACGAGCAGTACTTC. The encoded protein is CSASAHDRYEQYF.

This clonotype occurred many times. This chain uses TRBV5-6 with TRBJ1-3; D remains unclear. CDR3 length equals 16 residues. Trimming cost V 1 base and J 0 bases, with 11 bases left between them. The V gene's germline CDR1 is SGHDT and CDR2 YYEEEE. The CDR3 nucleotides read TGTGCCAGCAGCTTGCCGGCGGACCTCTCTGGAAACACCATATATTTT. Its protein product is CASSLPADLSGNTIYF.

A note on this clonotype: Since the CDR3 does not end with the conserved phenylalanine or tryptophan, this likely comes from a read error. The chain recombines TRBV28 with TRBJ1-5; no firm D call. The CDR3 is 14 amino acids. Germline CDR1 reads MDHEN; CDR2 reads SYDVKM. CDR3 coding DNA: TGTGCCAGCAATTTAGGCAGGCCCAATCAGCCCCAGCATATT. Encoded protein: CASNLGRPNQPQHI.

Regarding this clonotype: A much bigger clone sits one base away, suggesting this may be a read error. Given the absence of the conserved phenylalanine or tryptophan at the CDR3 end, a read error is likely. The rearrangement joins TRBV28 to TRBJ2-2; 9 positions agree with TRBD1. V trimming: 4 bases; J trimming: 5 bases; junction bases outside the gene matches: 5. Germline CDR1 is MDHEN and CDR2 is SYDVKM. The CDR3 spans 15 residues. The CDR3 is CASSYRGRRTGELFY. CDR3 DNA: TGTGCCAGCAGTTACAGGGGGCGCAGGACCGGGGAGCTGTTTTAT.

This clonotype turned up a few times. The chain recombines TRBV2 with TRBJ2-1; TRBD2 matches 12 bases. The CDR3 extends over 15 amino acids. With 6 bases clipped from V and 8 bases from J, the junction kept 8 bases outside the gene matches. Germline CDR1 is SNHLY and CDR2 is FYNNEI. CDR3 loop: CASSATSGSSDEQFF. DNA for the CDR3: TGTGCCAGCAGCGCGACTAGCGGGAGTTCGGATGAGCAGTTCTTC.